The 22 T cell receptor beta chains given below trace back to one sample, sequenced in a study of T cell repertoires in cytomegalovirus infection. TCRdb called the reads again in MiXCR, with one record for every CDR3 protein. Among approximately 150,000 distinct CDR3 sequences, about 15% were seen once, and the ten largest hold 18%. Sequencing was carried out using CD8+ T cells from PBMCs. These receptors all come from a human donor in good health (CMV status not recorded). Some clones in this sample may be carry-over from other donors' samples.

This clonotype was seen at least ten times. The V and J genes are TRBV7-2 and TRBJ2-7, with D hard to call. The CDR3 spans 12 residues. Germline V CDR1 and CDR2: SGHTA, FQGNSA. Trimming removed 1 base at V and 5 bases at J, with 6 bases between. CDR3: CASSLGLDEQYF. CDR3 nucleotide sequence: TGTGCCAGCAGCTTAGGCCTCGACGAGCAGTACTTC.

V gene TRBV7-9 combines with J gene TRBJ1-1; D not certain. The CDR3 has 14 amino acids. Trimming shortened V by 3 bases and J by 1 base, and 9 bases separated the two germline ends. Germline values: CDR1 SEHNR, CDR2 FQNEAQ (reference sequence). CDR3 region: CASSFPSRNTEAFF. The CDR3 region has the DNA TGTGCCAGCAGCTTCCCCAGCAGGAACACTGAAGCTTTCTTT. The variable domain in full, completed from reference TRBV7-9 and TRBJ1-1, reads DTGVSQNPRHKITKRGQNVTFRCDPISEHNRLYWYRQTLGQGPEFLTYFQNEAQLEKSRLLSDRFSAERPKGSFSTLEIQRTEQGDSAMYLCASSFPSRNTEAFFGQGTRLTVV.

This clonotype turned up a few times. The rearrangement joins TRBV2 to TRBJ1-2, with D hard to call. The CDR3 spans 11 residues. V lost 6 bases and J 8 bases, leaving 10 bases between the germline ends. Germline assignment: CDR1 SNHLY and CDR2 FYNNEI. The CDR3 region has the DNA TGTGCCAGCAGCCCCAGCCAAGGCTACACCTTC. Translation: CASSPSQGYTF. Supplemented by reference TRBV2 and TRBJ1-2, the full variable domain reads EPEVTQTPSHQVTQMGQEVILRCVPISNHLYFYWYRQILGQKVEFLVSFYNNEISEKSEIFDDQFSVERPDGSNFTLKIRSTKLEDSAMYFCASSPSQGYTFGSGTRLTVV.

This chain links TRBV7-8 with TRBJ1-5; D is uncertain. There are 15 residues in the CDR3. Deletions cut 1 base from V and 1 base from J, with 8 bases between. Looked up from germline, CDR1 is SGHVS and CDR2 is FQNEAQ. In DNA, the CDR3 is TGTGCCAGCAGCTTAGGCGGGTCAAGCAATCAGCCCCAGCATTTT. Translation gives CASSLGGSSNQPQHF.

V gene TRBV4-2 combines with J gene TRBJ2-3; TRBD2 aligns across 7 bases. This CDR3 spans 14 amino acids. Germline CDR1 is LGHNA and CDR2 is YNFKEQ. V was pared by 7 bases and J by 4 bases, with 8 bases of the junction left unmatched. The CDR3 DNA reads TGTGCCAGCAAAGGGGAGGGTGGGTCAGATACGCAGTATTTT. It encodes CASKGEGGSDTQYF.

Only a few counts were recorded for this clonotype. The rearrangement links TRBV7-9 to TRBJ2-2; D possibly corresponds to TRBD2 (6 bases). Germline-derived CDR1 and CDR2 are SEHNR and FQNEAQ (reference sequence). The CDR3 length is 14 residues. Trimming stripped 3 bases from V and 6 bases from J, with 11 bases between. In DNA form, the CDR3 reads TGTGCCAGCAGCTTTCCACTAGCTCCCGGGGAGCTGTTTTTT. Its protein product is CASSFPLAPGELFF. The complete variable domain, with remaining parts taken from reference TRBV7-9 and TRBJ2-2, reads DTGVSQNPRHKITKRGQNVTFRCDPISEHNRLYWYRQTLGQGPEFLTYFQNEAQLEKSRLLSDRFSAERPKGSFSTLEIQRTEQGDSAMYLCASSFPLAPGELFFGEGSRLTVL.

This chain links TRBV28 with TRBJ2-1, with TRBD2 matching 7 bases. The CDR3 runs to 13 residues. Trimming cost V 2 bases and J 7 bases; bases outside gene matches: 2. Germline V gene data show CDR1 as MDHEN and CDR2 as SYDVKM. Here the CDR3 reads CASSLMRGNEQFF. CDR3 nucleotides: TGTGCCAGCAGTTTAATGCGGGGGAATGAGCAGTTCTTC.

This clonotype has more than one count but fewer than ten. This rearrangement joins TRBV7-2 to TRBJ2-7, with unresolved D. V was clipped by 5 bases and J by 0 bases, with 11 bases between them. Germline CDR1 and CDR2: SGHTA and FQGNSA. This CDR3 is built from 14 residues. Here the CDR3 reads CASSAAGYSYEQYF. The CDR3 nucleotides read TGTGCCAGCAGCGCCGCAGGTTACTCCTACGAGCAGTACTTC.

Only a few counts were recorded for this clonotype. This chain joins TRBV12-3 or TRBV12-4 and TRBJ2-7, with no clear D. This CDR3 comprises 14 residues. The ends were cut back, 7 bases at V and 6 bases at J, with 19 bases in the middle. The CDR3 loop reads CASTLPKGPCEQYF. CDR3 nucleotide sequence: TGTGCCAGCACCCTCCCCAAGGGCCCTTGCGAGCAGTACTTC.

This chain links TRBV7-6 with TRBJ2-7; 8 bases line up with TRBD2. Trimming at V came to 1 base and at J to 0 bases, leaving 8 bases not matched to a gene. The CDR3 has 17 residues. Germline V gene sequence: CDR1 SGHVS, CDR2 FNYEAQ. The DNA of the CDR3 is TGTGCCAGCAGCTTAGAAGGGGCGGGAGGTAGCTCCTACGAGCAGTACTTC. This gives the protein CASSLEGAGGSSYEQYF. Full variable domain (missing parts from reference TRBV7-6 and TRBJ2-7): GAGVSQSPRYKVTKRGQDVALRCDPISGHVSLYWYRQALGQGPEFLTYFNYEAQQDKSGLPNDRFSAERPEGSISTLTIQRTEQRDSAMYRCASSLEGAGGSSYEQYFGPGTRLTVT.

CDR3 residues: CSVEVPGQSYEQYF. DNA of the CDR3: TGCAGCGTTGAGGTGCCCGGACAATCCTACGAGCAGTACTTC. V and J are TRBV29-1 and TRBJ2-7; D may be TRBD1 (5 bases). From germline, CDR1 is SQVTM and CDR2 ANQGSEA. This CDR3 contains 14 residues. V lost 3 bases and J lost 1, with 13 bases in between.

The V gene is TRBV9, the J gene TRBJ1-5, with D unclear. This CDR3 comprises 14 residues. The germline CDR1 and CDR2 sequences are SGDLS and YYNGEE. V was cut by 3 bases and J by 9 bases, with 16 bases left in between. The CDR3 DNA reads TGTGCCAGCAGCGCGACTAATAACAGTTCGCCCCAGCATTTT. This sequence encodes CASSATNNSSPQHF.

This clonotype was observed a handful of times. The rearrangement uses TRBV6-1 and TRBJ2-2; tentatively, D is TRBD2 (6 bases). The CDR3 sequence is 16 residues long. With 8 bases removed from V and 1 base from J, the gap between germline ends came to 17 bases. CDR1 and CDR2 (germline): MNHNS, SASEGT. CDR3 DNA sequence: TGTGCCAGCTCCCCCCCCAATAGCGGGAACACCGGGGAGCTGTTTTTT. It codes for CASSPPNSGNTGELFF.

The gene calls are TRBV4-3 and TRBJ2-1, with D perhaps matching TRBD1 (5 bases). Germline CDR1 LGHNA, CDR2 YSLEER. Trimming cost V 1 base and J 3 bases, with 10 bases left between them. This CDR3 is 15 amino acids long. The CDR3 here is CASSQVARGYNEQFF. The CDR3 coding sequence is TGCGCCAGCAGCCAAGTAGCTAGGGGCTACAATGAGCAGTTCTTC.

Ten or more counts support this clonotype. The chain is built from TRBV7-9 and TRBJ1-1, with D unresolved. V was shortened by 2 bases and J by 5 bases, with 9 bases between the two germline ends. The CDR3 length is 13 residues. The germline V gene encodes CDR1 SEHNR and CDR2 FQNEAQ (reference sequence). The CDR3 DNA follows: TGTGCCAGCAGCTTATCAGAACGGACTGAAGCTTTCTTT. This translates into CASSLSERTEAFF.

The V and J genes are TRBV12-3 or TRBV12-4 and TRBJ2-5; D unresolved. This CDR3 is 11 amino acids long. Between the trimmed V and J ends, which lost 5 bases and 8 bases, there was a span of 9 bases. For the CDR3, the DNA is TGTGCCAGCAGTCCCACTGGAACCCAGTACTTC. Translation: CASSPTGTQYF.

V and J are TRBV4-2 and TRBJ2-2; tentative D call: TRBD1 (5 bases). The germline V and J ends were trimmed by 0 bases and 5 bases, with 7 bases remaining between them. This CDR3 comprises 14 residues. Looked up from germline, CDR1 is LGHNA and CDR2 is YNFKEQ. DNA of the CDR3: TGTGCCAGCAGCCAAGACCCAGGGACCGGGGAGCTGTTTTTT. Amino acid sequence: CASSQDPGTGELFF.

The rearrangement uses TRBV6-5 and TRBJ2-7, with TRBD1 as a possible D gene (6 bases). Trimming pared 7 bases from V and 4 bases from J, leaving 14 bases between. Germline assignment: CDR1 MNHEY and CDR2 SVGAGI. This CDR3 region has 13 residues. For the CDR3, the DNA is TGTGCCAGCACCCCAGGGGCCGGGTACGAGCAGTACTTC. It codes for CASTPGAGYEQYF.

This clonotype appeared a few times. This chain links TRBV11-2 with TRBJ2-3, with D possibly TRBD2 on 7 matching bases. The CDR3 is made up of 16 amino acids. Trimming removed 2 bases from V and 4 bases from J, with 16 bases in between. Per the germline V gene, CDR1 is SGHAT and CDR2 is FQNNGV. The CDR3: CASSLPEGGGPDTQYF. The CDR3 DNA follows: TGTGCCAGCAGCTTACCAGAGGGGGGAGGGCCAGATACGCAGTATTTT.

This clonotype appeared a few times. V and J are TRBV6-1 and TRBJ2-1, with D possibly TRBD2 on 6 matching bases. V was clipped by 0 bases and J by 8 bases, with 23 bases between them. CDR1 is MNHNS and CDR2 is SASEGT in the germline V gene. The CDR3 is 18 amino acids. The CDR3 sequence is CASSEAGGRDVPRHEQFF. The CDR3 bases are TGTGCCAGCAGTGAAGCGGGAGGCCGGGACGTACCGAGACATGAGCAGTTCTTC.

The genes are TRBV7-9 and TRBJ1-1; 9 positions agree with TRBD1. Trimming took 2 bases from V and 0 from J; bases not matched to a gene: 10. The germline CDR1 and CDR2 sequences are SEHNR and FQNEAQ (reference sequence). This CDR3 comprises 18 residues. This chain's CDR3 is CASSLLRTGVKLNTEAFF. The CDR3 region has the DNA TGTGCCAGCAGCTTATTGAGGACAGGGGTTAAATTGAACACTGAAGCTTTCTTT. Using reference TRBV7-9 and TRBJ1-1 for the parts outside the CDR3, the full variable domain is DTGVSQNPRHKITKRGQNVTFRCDPISEHNRLYWYRQTLGQGPEFLTYFQNEAQLEKSRLLSDRFSAERPKGSFSTLEIQRTEQGDSAMYLCASSLLRTGVKLNTEAFFGQGTRLTVV.

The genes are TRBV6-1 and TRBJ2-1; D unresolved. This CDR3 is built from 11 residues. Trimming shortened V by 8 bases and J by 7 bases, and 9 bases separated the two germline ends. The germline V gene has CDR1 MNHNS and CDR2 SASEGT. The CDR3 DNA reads TGTGCCAGCGGGTTATATAATGAGCAGTTCTTC. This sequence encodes CASGLYNEQFF.